This T cell receptor (beta chain) was observed in a study of blood T cell repertoires in COVID-19 (dated by TCRdb to 2018 to 2020). Regarding the study in general: Samples from collaborators originated in the United States, Italy and Spain and spanned both the acute and convalescent phases of COVID-19. Where available, HLA class I and class II types were obtained from metadata supplied by the sample provider rather than from assay-based typing. The repertoires were made available in a free public database intended to serve as a resource for research on the immune response to SARS-CoV-2. Samples came from the ongoing ImmuneRACE study (first 160 participants) plus 1,254 subjects from 6 global collaborators. The prospective study material was composed of cDNA or gDNA derived from T cells, B-cell-depleted T cells, or PBMCs. Subjects who had been exposed to COVID-19, were actively infected with it, or had recovered from it provided the deeply sampled blood TCRbeta repertoires that made up the dataset. The sample metadata nearly always contained a de-identified subject ID, COVID-19 status, age in years and sex.

TCRbeta CDR3 regions were amplified from genomic DNA by means of the immunoSEQ Assay, a bias-controlled multiplex PCR. As for the authors' bioinformatics: Within the assay, amplification of reference gene primers was used to estimate how many nucleated cells each sample contained. To quantify the absolute abundance of each unique TCRbeta CDR3 rearrangement, sequence reads were collapsed and filtered. For each sample, productive Simpson clonality was calculated as the square root of Simpson's diversity index over productive rearrangements. TCRdb limited this immuneACCESS table to in-frame rearrangements with V and J called. A share of clones is missing; checked studies link under half to unresolved V genes, and the rest is unexplained. The DNA was the basis for D and trimming; V, J and clone size are from that table. The sample data list roughly 170,000 clones, and 88% of these were observed just once. 25% to 30% of the sample goes to the ten largest clones.

As concerns this clone: Its recognized antigen is unknown. No clone much larger than this one lies a single base away; base qualities are absent.

V is clipped by 6 bases and J by 2 bases, and the sequence between their germline boundaries is 4 bases long. The germline V gene (reference sequence) supplies CDR1 LGHDT and CDR2 YNNKEL. From the cysteine up to the phenylalanine, the CDR3 has a length of 11 residues. Only the CDR3 DNA stays, 33 bases, in frame from base 1. The collaborating institutions used their own protocols to collect whole blood in K2EDTA tubes. For TCRbeta analysis, collaborator samples were shipped as frozen whole blood, as isolated PBMCs, or as DNA extracted from either sample type. The paper as a whole reports these results and caveats: The quantity of clinical and demographic metadata differed by source and by participant and was supplied without curation.

Material: peripheral blood. The V gene is TRBV3-1 (or the pseudogene TRBV3-2) and the J gene is TRBJ2-5; no confident D gene assignment can be made. This receptor was identified in a man aged 55 to 70 with acute or convalescent COVID-19. The DNA sequence is as follows: TGTGCCAGCAGACTTCAAGAGACCCAGTACTTC. The translation is CASRLQETQYF.